These T cell receptor beta chains were read from a single sample in a study of CD8 T cells in Susac syndrome. TCRdb reprocessed the immunoSEQ multiplex PCR reads via MiXCR and lists one record per CDR3 protein. The sample comprises about 150,000 distinct CDR3 sequences, approximately 95% of which are singletons, and roughly 0.16% rests with the top ten. The specimen was CD4+ T cells from PBMCs. These receptors all come from a human donor with Susac syndrome. Each CDR3 is given with its conserved first and last residue. The D gene is left open where the match is weak. The size field is filled for only some rows; it gives once, few, many or a size class.

D gene	V gene	clone size	J gene	CDR3 length	CDR3 protein	CDR3 DNA
-	TRBV6-5	-	TRBJ2-5	13	CASSSSPLATQYF	TGTGCCAGCAGTTCTTCACCTTTGGCGACCCAGTACTTC
-	TRBV3-1	once	TRBJ1-2	15	CASSRRNMGGYGYTF	TGTGCCAGCAGCCGACGGAACATGGGGGGCTATGGCTACACCTTC
TRBD1	TRBV12-3/TRBV12-4	-	TRBJ2-7	13	CASSPRQGNEQYF	TGTGCCAGCAGTCCCCGACAGGGGAACGAGCAGTACTTC
-	TRBV6-5	-	TRBJ2-1	14	CASSYVPLTDEQFF	TGTGCCAGCAGTTACGTCCCCTTGACCGATGAGCAGTTCTTC
-	TRBV4-3	-	TRBJ1-3	14	CASSHRVSGNTIYF	TGCGCCAGCAGCCACAGAGTCTCTGGAAACACCATATATTTT
TRBD1	TRBV9	-	TRBJ1-1	14	CASSPGDRPTEAFF	TGTGCCAGCAGCCCCGGGGACAGGCCCACTGAAGCTTTCTTT
-	TRBV29-1	-	TRBJ1-1	15	CSVEVRGGLDTEAFF	TGCAGCGTTGAAGTCCGGGGGGGGTTGGACACTGAAGCTTTCTTT
-	TRBV27	-	TRBJ2-4	14	CASSLRADGDIQYF	TGTGCCAGCAGTTTACGGGCCGATGGAGACATTCAGTACTTC
-	TRBV18	-	TRBJ1-1	14	CASSPAGGGTEAFF	TGTGCCAGCTCACCGGCAGGCGGGGGAACTGAAGCTTTCTTT
TRBD1	TRBV5-6	-	TRBJ2-4	17	CASSSPGQGAAKNIQYF	TGTGCCAGCAGCTCCCCGGGACAGGGGGCGGCCAAAAACATTCAGTACTTC
-	TRBV6-6	-	TRBJ2-7	12	CASSAGAYEQYF	TGTGCCAGTTCCGCCGGGGCCTACGAGCAGTACTTC
-	TRBV20-1	-	TRBJ2-7	16	CSARGGRLGPNYEQYF	TGCAGTGCTAGGGGGGGTCGCCTAGGACCGAACTACGAGCAGTACTTC